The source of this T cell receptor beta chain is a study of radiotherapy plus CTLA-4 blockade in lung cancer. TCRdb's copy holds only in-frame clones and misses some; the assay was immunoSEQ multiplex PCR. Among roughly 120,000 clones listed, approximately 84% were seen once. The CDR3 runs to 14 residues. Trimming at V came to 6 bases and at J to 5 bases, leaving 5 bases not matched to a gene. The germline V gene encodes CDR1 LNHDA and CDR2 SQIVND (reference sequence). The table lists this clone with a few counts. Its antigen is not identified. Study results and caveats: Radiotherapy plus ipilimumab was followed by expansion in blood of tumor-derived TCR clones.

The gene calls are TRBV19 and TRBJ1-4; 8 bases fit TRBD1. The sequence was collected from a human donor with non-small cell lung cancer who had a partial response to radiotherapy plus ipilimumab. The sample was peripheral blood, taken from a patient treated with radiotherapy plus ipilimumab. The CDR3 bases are TGTGCCAGTAGGACCGGGACAGGAAATGAAAAACTGTTTTTT. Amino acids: CASRTGTGNEKLFF.